This TCR beta chain was identified during a study of T cell clonotyping in hematopoietic cell transplantation. Study results and limitations: No sorting was done, leaving CD4 and CD8 contributions mixed.

This CDR3 has 14 amino acids. Germline lookup yields CDR1 SNHLY and CDR2 FYNNEI. Trimming pared 3 bases from V and 5 bases from J, leaving 11 bases between. Data came from immunoSEQ multiplex PCR; TCRdb stores just in-frame clones and leaves some out. The table lists roughly 9,800 clones, approximately 55% of them singletons. Concerning this clone itself: The target antigen is unknown.

The sample was peripheral blood mononuclear cells, taken 100 days after allogeneic stem cell transplant. The chain employs TRBV2 and TRBJ2-1; D possibly corresponds to TRBD2 (6 bases). The TCR sequence derives from a female patient aged 45-65 years who had an allogeneic stem cell transplant from an unrelated donor, so the T cells may come from the graft donor. Some clones in this sample may be carry-over from other donors' samples. The CDR3 region is CASSETWGDNEQFF. CDR3 DNA: TGTGCCAGCAGTGAGACGTGGGGGGACAATGAGCAGTTCTTC.